This TCR beta chain was recorded in a study of resident and recirculating memory T cells in vitiligo. Study overall: Samples were epidermis from two lesional and two nonlesional sites, plus PBMCs.

Confetti depigmentation, marking active vitiligo, was absent in these patients. Patients had received no treatment within the previous three months. V was cut by 3 bases and J by 1 base, with 16 bases left in between. CDR1 is LNHDA and CDR2 is SQIVND in the germline V gene (reference sequence). The CDR3 totals 17 residues. Regarding this clone: Its matching antigen is unknown.

Generated by immunoSEQ multiplex PCR, the TCRdb table keeps only in-frame clones and is missing some. Of around 38,000 clones in the sample, around 90% were seen once. Findings and limits, study-wide: TCR sequences were not conserved across biopsy sites or patients.

J is TRBJ1-5 and V is TRBV19, with D perhaps TRBD1 (5 bases). Sequencing was carried out using blood. The origin of this receptor is a male donor with vitiligo. The CDR3 is CASSMRVQGGSNQPQHF. The CDR3 DNA follows: TGTGCCAGTAGTATGAGGGTGCAGGGAGGGAGCAATCAGCCCCAGCATTTT. The variable domain in full, completed from reference TRBV19 and TRBJ1-5, reads DGGITQSPKYLFRKEGQNVTLSCEQNLNHDAMYWYRQDPGQGLRLIYYSQIVNDFQKGDIAEGYSVSREKKESFPLTVTSAQKNPTAFYLCASSMRVQGGSNQPQHFGDGTRLSIL.